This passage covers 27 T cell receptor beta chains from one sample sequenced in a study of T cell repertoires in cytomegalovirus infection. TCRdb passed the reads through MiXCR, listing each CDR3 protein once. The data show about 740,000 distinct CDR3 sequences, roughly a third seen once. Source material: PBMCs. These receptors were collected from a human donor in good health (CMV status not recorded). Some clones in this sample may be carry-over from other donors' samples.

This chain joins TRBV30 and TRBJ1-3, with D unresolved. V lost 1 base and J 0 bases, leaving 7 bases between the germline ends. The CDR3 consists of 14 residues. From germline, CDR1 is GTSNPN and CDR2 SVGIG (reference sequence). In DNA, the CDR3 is TGTGCCTGGAGTGGCGGAAACTCTGGAAACACCATATATTTT. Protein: CAWSGGNSGNTIYF.

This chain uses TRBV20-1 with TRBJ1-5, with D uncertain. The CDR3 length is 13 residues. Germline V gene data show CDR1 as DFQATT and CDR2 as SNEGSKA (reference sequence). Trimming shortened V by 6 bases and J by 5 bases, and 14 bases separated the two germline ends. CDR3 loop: CSAEDSAYQPQHF. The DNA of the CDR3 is TGCAGTGCAGAGGACTCCGCATATCAGCCCCAGCATTTT.

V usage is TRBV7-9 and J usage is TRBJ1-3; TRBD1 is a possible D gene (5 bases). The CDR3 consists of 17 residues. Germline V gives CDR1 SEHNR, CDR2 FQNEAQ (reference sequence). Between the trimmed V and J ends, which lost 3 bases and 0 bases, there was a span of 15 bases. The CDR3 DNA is TGTGCCAGCAGCTTGGGGGGGGGAGGGGCCTCTGGAAACACCATATATTTT. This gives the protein CASSLGGGGASGNTIYF. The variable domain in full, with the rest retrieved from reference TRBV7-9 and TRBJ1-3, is DTGVSQNPRHKITKRGQNVTFRCDPISEHNRLYWYRQTLGQGPEFLTYFQNEAQLEKSRLLSDRFSAERPKGSFSTLEIQRTEQGDSAMYLCASSLGGGGASGNTIYFGEGSWLTVV.

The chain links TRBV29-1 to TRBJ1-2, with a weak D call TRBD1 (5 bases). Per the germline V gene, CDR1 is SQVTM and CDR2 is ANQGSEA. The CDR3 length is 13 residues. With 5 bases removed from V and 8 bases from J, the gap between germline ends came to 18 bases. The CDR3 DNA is TGCAGCGTTCCCGTACAGGAGTCTGGGGGCTACACCTTC. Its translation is CSVPVQESGGYTF.

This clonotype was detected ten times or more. The DNA of the CDR3 is TGTGCCAGCAGCTTAGTGCGGGGGACCACAGATACGCAGTATTTT. Translated: CASSLVRGTTDTQYF. The chain has TRBV7-6 and TRBJ2-3; 7 bases agree with TRBD2. Germline V gene sequence: CDR1 SGHVS, CDR2 FNYEAQ. V dropped 1 base and J dropped 2; count of bases not matched to a gene: 3. This CDR3 has 15 amino acids.

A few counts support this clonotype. In DNA form, the CDR3 reads TGTGCCAGCAGTTTAGGATCGGGGGGCAGCGAGACCCAGTACTTC. This translates into CASSLGSGGSETQYF. V is TRBV28 and J is TRBJ2-5, with D possibly being TRBD2 (7 bases). The CDR3 is 15 amino acids. Germline CDR1 reads MDHEN; CDR2 reads SYDVKM. V was pared by 2 bases and J by 5 bases, with 15 bases between.

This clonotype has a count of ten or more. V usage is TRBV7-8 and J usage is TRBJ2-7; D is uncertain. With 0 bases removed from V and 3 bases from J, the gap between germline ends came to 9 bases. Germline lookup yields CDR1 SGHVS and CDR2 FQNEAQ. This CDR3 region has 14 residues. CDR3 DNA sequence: TGTGCCAGCAGCTTAGCGCAGGTCCGCTACGAGCAGTACTTC. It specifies CASSLAQVRYEQYF.

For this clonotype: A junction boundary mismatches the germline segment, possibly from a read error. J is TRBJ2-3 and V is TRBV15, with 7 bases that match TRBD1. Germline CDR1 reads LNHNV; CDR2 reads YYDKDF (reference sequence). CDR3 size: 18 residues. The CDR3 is CATSGEYRQEGATDTQYF. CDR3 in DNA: TGTGCCACCAGCGGAGAGTACAGGCAAGAGGGGGCCACAGATACGCAGTATTTT.

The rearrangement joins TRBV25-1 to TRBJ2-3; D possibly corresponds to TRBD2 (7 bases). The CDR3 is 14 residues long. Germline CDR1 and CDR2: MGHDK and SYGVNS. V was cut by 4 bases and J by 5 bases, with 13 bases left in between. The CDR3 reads CASSGGGARDTQYF. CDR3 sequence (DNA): TGTGCCAGCAGTGGAGGGGGGGCGAGAGATACGCAGTATTTT.

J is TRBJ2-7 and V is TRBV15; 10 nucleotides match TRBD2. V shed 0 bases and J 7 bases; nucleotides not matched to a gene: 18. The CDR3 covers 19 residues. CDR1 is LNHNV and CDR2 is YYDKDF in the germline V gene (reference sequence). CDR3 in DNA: TGTGCCACCAGCAGAGATTCGTCTAGCGGGAGAGTGGGTAAACAGGAGCAGTACTTC. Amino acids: CATSRDSSSGRVGKQEQYF.

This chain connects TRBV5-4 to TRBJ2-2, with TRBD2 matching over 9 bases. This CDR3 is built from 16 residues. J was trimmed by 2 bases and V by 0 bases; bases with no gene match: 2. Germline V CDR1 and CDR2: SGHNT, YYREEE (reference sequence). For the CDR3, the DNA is TGTGCCAGCAGCTTGGCGACTAGCGGTAACACCGGGGAGCTGTTTTTT. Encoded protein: CASSLATSGNTGELFF.

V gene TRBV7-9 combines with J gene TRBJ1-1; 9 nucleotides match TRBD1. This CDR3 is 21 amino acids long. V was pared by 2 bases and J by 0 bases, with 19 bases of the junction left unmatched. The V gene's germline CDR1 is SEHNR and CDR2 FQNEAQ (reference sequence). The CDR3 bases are TGTGCCAGCAGCTTATTATATGGTGTAGGGGACAGGGCGAAAATGAACACTGAAGCTTTCTTT. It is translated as CASSLLYGVGDRAKMNTEAFF.

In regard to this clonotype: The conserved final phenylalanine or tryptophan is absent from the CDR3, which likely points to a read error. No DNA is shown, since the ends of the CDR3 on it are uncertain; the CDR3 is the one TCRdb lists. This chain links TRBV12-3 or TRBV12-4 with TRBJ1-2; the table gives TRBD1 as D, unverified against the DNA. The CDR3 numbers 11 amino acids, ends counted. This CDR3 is CASSLGQGLFI.

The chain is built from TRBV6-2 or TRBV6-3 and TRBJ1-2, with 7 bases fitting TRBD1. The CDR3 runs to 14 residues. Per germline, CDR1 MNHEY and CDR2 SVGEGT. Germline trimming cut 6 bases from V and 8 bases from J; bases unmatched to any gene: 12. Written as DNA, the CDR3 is TGTGCCAGCAGACAGCCGGGACAGTTAGGAGGCTACACCTTC. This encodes CASRQPGQLGGYTF.

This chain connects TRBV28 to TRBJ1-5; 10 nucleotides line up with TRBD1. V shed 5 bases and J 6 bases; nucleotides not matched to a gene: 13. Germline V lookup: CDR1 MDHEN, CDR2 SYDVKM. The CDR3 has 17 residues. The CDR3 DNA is TGTGCCAGCAGTGACCCGAGACAGGGGGCGTACTCTCAGCCCCAGCATTTT. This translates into CASSDPRQGAYSQPQHF. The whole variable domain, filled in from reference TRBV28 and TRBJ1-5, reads DVKVTQSSRYLVKRTGEKVFLECVQDMDHENMFWYRQDPGLGLRLIYFSYDVKMKEKGDIPEGYSVSREKKERFSLILESASTNQTSMYLCASSDPRQGAYSQPQHFGDGTRLSIL.

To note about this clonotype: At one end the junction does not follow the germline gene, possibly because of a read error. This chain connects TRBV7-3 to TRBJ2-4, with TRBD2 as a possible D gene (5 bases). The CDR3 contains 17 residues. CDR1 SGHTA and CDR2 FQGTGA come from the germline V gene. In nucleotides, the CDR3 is TGTGCCAGCAGCTTACCTAGTACCAGTCTAGCCAAAAAAATTCAGTACTTC. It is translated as CASSLPSTSLAKKIQYF.

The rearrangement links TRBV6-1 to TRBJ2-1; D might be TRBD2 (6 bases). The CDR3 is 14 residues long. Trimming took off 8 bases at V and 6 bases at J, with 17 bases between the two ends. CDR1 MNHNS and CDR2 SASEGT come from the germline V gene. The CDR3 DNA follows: TGTGCCAGCGGAGGGGCGATCCCGATCAATGAGCAGTTCTTC. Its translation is CASGGAIPINEQFF.

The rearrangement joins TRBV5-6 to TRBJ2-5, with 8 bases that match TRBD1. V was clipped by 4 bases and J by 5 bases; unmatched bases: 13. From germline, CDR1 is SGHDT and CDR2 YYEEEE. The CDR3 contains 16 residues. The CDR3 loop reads CASSRGVWTGKETQYF. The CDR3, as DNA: TGTGCCAGCAGCCGTGGGGTCTGGACAGGGAAGGAGACCCAGTACTTC.

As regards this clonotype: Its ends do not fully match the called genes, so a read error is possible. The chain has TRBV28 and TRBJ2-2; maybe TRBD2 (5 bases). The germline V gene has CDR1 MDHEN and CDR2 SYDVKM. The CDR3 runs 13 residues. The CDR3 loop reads CASERRNTGELFF. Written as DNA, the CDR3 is TGTGCCAGCGAACGGAGGAACACCGGTGAGCTGTTTTTT.

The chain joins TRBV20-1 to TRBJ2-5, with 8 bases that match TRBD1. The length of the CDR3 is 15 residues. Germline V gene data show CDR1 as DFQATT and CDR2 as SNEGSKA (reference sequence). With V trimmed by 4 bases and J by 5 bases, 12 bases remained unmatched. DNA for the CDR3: TGCAGTGCTAACCGCCCGGACAGGGTTAGGGAGACCCAGTACTTC. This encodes CSANRPDRVRETQYF.

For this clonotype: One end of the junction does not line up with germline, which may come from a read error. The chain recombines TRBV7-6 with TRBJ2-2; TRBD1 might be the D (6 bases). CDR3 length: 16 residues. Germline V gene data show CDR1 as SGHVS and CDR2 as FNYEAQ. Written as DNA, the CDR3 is TGTGCTAGCAGCTTAACCCCGCAGGGGCAGTCCGGGGAGCTGTTGTTT. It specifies CASSLTPQGQSGELLF.

CDR3 protein: CASSLIGQKDQPQHF. The DNA for the CDR3 is TGTGCCAGCAGTTTAATCGGACAGAAAGATCAGCCCCAGCATTTT. The chain employs TRBV27 and TRBJ1-5, with D possibly matching TRBD1 (6 bases). Trimming pared 2 bases from V and 5 bases from J, leaving 13 bases between. Germline loops: CDR1 MNHEY, CDR2 SMNVEV (reference sequence). The CDR3 covers 15 residues.

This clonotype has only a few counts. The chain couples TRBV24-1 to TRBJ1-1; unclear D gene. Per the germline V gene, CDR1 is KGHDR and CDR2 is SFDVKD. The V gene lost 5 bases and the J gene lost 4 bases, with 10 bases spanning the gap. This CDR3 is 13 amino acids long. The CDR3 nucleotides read TGTGCCACCAGTGCCCCAGGAATCACTGAAGCTTTCTTT. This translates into CATSAPGITEAFF.

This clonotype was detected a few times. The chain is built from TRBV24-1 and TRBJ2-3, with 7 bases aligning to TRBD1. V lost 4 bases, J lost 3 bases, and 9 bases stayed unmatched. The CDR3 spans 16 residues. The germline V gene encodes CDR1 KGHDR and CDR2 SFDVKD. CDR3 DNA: TGTGCCACCAGTGAACCCACAGGGGCCACTACAGATACGCAGTATTTT. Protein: CATSEPTGATTDTQYF.

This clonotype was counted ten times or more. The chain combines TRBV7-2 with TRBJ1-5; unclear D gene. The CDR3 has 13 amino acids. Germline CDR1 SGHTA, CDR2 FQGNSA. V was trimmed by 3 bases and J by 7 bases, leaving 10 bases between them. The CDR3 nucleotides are TGTGCCAGCAGCTTTAGGGTTCAGCAGCCCCAGCATTTT. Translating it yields CASSFRVQQPQHF. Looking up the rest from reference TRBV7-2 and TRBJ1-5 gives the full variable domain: GAGVSQSPSNKVTEKGKDVELRCDPISGHTALYWYRQSLGQGLEFLIYFQGNSAPDKSGLPSDRFSAERTGGSVSTLTIQRTQQEDSAVYLCASSFRVQQPQHFGDGTRLSIL.

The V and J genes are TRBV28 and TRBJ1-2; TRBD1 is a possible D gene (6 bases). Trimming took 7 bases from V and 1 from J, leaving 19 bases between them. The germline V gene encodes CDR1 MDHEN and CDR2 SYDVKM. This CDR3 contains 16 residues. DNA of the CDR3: TGTGCCAGCAATGGAGTCACAGGGTGGGGTAACTATGGCTACACCTTC. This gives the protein CASNGVTGWGNYGYTF.

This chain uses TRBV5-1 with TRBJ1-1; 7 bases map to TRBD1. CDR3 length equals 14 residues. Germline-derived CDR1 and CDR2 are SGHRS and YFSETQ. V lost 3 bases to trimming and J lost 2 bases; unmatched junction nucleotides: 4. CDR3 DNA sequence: TGCGCCAGCAGCTCGGGACAGTTCAACACTGAAGCTTTCTTT. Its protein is CASSSGQFNTEAFF.